This T cell receptor (beta chain) was documented in a study of cytomegalovirus exposure and HLA in healthy donors. Both 60 Vbeta primers and 13 Jbeta primers went into the PCR. Profiling relied on immunoSEQ multiplex PCR, and the TCRdb table lists in-frame clones only, not all of them. The sample carries some 180,000 clones, roughly 74% recorded once. V gave up 4 bases and J gave up 1 base, with 13 bases separating them. Germline CDR1 is SGDLS and CDR2 is YYNGEE. The CDR3 consists of 15 residues. The V and J genes are TRBV9 and TRBJ2-3; tentative D call: TRBD1 (5 bases). Sequenced sample: PBMCs. The receptor comes from a woman aged 25-40 years in good health and CMV-seronegative. The CDR3 nucleotides read TGTGCCAGCAGCACCTACACGACAGGCACAGATACGCAGTATTTT. It is translated as CASSTYTTGTDTQYF.